What follows are 12 T cell receptor beta chains derived from one specimen sequenced in a study of blood T cell repertoires in COVID-19. The method was immunoSEQ multiplex PCR; TCRdb's version includes in-frame clones alone and lacks a portion of them. This sample has over 100,000 clones, with 70% to 90% found just once. The sample taken for sequencing was peripheral blood. The receptor source for this set is a middle-aged man with active COVID-19.

V and J are TRBV30 and TRBJ1-1; D is undetermined. The CDR3 length is 12 residues. The V end was cut by 2 bases, the J end by 4 bases, with 8 bases between. Germline V gene sequence: CDR1 GTSNPN, CDR2 SVGIG (reference sequence). The CDR3 DNA follows: TGTGCCTGGAGTAAAGCGGTCACTGAAGCTTTCTTT. It yields the protein CAWSKAVTEAFF. Based on the CDR3 plus reference TRBV30 and TRBJ1-1, the full variable domain is SQTIHQWPATLVQPVGSPLSLECTVEGTSNPNLYWYRQAAGRGLQLLFYSVGIGQISSEVPQNLSASRPQDRQFILSSKKLLLSDSGFYLCAWSKAVTEAFFGQGTRLTVV.

J is TRBJ1-1 and V is TRBV7-9; D unclear. V was cut by 5 bases and J by 5 bases, with 12 bases left in between. Per the germline V gene, CDR1 is SEHNR and CDR2 is FQNEAQ (reference sequence). The CDR3 has 13 amino acids. CDR3 region: CASSATVETEAFF. The CDR3 DNA sequence: TGTGCCAGCAGCGCGACTGTGGAGACTGAAGCTTTCTTT.

This clone has a handful of counts. V is TRBV7-2 and J is TRBJ2-6, with D unresolved. V was shortened by 3 bases and J by 0 bases, with 3 bases between the two germline ends. The germline CDR1 and CDR2 sequences are SGHTA and FQGNSA. The CDR3 length is 14 residues. As DNA, the CDR3 is TGTGCCAGCAGCTTTAGCTCTGGGGCCAACGTCCTGACTTTC. Translation gives CASSFSSGANVLTF.

CDR3 nucleotide sequence: TGTGCCAGTAGTACCCTCCCGACAGGGAACACTGAAGCTTTCTTT. Protein: CASSTLPTGNTEAFF. The chain combines TRBV19 with TRBJ1-1; a possible D gene is TRBD1 (6 bases). The CDR3 spans 15 residues. The ends were cut back, 4 bases at V and 1 base at J, with 13 bases in the middle. The germline V gene encodes CDR1 LNHDA and CDR2 SQIVND (reference sequence).

This sequence joins TRBV5-1 and TRBJ1-1; weak D call: TRBD1 (5 bases). The CDR3 runs 16 residues. The V and J ends lost 6 bases and 1 base respectively, with 19 bases between them. CDR1 is SGHRS, CDR2 YFSETQ, per germline. The CDR3 DNA sequence: TGCGCCAGCAAGGCGGGGACGGTCGGGGGGAACACTGAAGCTTTCTTT. Translation: CASKAGTVGGNTEAFF.

The chain links TRBV4-1 to TRBJ2-1; TRBD2 matches at 9 bases. The CDR3 spans 20 residues. Germline V gene sequence: CDR1 MGHRA, CDR2 YSYEKL. J gave up 4 bases and V 1 base, and 17 bases lay outside the gene matches. The CDR3 sequence: CASSQGEARALAGLYNEQFF. The CDR3 nucleotides read TGCGCCAGCAGCCAAGGGGAGGCCCGCGCTCTAGCGGGGCTATACAATGAGCAGTTCTTC.

The chain links TRBV5-1 to TRBJ2-2; maybe TRBD1 (6 bases). The germline gives CDR1 SGHRS, CDR2 YFSETQ. CDR3 length: 16 residues. V was pared by 0 bases and J by 5 bases, with 14 bases between. The CDR3 DNA follows: TGCGCCAGCAGCTTGGGGGTAAACAGGGATACCGGGGAGCTGTTTTTT. Encoded protein: CASSLGVNRDTGELFF.

This chain links TRBV6-4 with TRBJ2-3, with a weak D call TRBD2 (6 bases). Trimming removed 4 bases at V and 2 bases at J, with 10 bases between. Per the germline V gene, CDR1 is MRHNA and CDR2 is SNTAGT. The CDR3 is 14 residues long. The CDR3 sequence is CASSGGTATDTQYF. CDR3 DNA sequence: TGTGCCAGCAGTGGCGGGACTGCCACAGATACGCAGTATTTT.

The chain carries TRBV12-3 or TRBV12-4 and TRBJ1-2; 7 bases map to TRBD1. V dropped 6 bases and J dropped 5; count of bases not matched to a gene: 6. The length of the CDR3 is 13 residues. The CDR3 sequence is CASSRGTEYGYTF. The CDR3, as DNA: TGTGCCAGCAGCCGGGGGACAGAGTATGGCTACACCTTC.

The chain joins TRBV9 to TRBJ2-2; a weak D match, TRBD1 (6 bases). Germline CDR1 SGDLS, CDR2 YYNGEE. The CDR3 is 12 amino acids. V gave up 6 bases and J gave up 3 bases, with 6 bases separating them. CDR3 DNA: TGTGCCAGCAACAGGGACACCGGGGAGCTGTTTTTT. Translation gives CASNRDTGELFF.

The chain joins TRBV19 to TRBJ2-1; TRBD2 might be the D (7 bases). Germline V lookup: CDR1 LNHDA, CDR2 SQIVND (reference sequence). V lost 6 bases and J 4 bases, leaving 16 bases between the germline ends. The CDR3 has 15 residues. In DNA form, the CDR3 reads TGTGCCAGTAGAGCTCCGGGGGGCCTTTACAATGAGCAGTTCTTC. Protein product: CASRAPGGLYNEQFF. The full variable domain, its missing parts supplied by reference TRBV19 and TRBJ2-1, is DGGITQSPKYLFRKEGQNVTLSCEQNLNHDAMYWYRQDPGQGLRLIYYSQIVNDFQKGDIAEGYSVSREKKESFPLTVTSAQKNPTAFYLCASRAPGGLYNEQFFGPGTRLTVL.

The chain carries TRBV19 and TRBJ2-5; 7 bases map to TRBD2. V lost 4 bases and J lost 1; bases outside the gene matches: 6. The germline V gene has CDR1 LNHDA and CDR2 SQIVND (reference sequence). CDR3 length equals 15 residues. The CDR3 DNA reads as TGTGCCAGTAGTAGAGCGGGGACGCTCCAAGAGACCCAGTACTTC. Translating it yields CASSRAGTLQETQYF.